A selection of T cell receptor beta chains follows, all from one sample in a study of tumor-infiltrating lymphocytes in primary liver carcinoma. TCRdb independently ran MiXCR on the multiplex PCR reads; one entry per CDR3 protein. The data show fewer than 250,000 distinct CDR3 sequences, around four fifths seen once. The sample was tumor tissue from primary liver carcinoma. These TCRs come from a man in his forties with primary liver carcinoma and hepatitis B virus infection. The CDR3 runs from the conserved cysteine through the conserved F or W. The D gene is left open where the match is weak. Only part of the rows carry a size: once, few, many, or a class if the clone is expanded.

CSSSQAGGYEGYTF	TGTAGCAGCAGCCAAGCTGGGGGGTATGAAGGCTACACCTTC	TRBV7-9	TRBJ1-2	.	.
CASSRDDGQETQYF	TGTGCCAGCAGTCGGGACGATGGGCAAGAGACCCAGTACTTT	TRBV28	TRBJ2-5	.	.
CTSSSPGQGDAGELFF	TGTACCAGCAGCTCCCCGGGACAGGGGGATGCCGGGGAGCTGTTTTTT	TRBV5-6	TRBJ2-2	.	TRBD1
CASSYRNQPQHF	TGTGCCAGCAGCTATCGGAATCAGCCCCAGCATTTT	TRBV5-6	TRBJ1-5	many	.
CASSMGGDRGISLYGVNVLNF	TGTGCCAGCAGCATGGGGGGAGACAGGGGCATTTCCCTCTATGGGGTCAACGTCCTGAATTTC	TRBV11-2	TRBJ2-6	once	TRBD1
CIVAPGWAMNTEAFF	TGTATCGTTGCCCCTGGTTGGGCAATGAACACTGAAGCTTTCTTT	TRBV29-1	TRBJ1-1	.	.
CASSSGIKKVLNTEAFF	TGTGCCAGCAGCTCTGGGATTAAAAAGGTTTTGAACACTGAAGCTTTCTTT	TRBV5-8	TRBJ1-1	many	.
CSASPGQGVNTEAFF	TGCAGTGCTTCTCCGGGACAGGGGGTGAACACTGAAGCTTTCTTT	TRBV20-1	TRBJ1-1	.	TRBD1
CASRGQRSEKVFF	TGTGCCAGCAGGGGACAGCGATCGGAAAAAGTGTTTTTT	TRBV6-9	TRBJ1-4	.	TRBD1
CASSRVNNGQFF	TGCGCCAGCAGCAGGGTAAACAATGGGCAGTTCTTC	TRBV10-2	TRBJ2-1	.	.
CACSQREGQETHYF	TGCGCTTGCAGCCAAAGGGAAGGACAAGAGACCCACTACTTC	TRBV4-1	TRBJ2-5	.	.
CAISESLYEQYF	TGTGCCATCAGTGAGTCCCTCTACGAGCAGTACTTC	TRBV10-3	TRBJ2-7	many	.
CATSQELSGEPDTQYF	TGCGCCACCAGCCAAGAGCTAAGCGGGGAACCAGATACGCAGTATTTT	TRBV4-3	TRBJ2-3	.	TRBD2
CANSYSGAETQYF	TGTGCCAACAGTTACTCGGGGGCGGAGACCCAGTACTTC	TRBV6-5	TRBJ2-5	.	.
CGSSESWDLYEQYF	TGTGGCAGCAGTGAATCGTGGGACCTCTACGAGCAGTACTTC	TRBV6-1	TRBJ2-7	.	.
CASSTGYTGKLIF	TGCGCCAGCAGCACAGGTTACACCGGGAAGCTGATTTTT	TRBV5-1	TRBJ2-2	.	.
CASTTSGIAKNIQHF	TGTGCCAGCACCACTTCGGGGATAGCCAAAAACATTCAGCACTTC	TRBV11-2	TRBJ2-4	.	.
CASSPGEFQPQHF	TGTGCCAGCAGTCCGGGGGAGTTTCAGCCCCAGCATTTT	TRBV28	TRBJ1-5	many	.
CASSYSSISHEQYF	TGTGCCAGCAGTTACTCCTCCATCTCCCATGAGCAGTACTTC	TRBV6-2/TRBV6-3	TRBJ2-7	.	.
CASSLDNRRANTEAFF	TGTGCCAGCAGCTTAGATAATCGAAGGGCGAACACTGAAGCTTTCTTT	TRBV7-2	TRBJ1-1	few	.
CVSSQDNGQSILNTGELFF	TGTGTCAGCAGCCAAGATAATGGACAGTCCATTCTGAACACCGGGGAGCTGTTTTTT	TRBV4-2	TRBJ2-2	.	.
CASSLDAGRAVGLFF	TGCGCCAGCAGCTTGGATGCTGGTCGAGCGGTAGGGCTATTTTTT	TRBV5-1	TRBJ1-4	.	.
CASSYLGVGQETQYF	TGTGCCAGCAGTTACTTGGGCGTAGGACAAGAGACCCAGTACTTC	TRBV6-6	TRBJ2-5	once	.
CASSRQTSSDEQFF	TGCGCCAGCAGCCGCCAGACTAGTTCCGATGAGCAGTTCTTC	TRBV5-1	TRBJ2-1	.	.
CASSQDRTGAAGWPLEQFF	TGTGCCAGCAGCCAAGATCGTACCGGCGCAGCGGGATGGCCGTTGGAGCAGTTCTTC	TRBV4-2	TRBJ2-1	.	TRBD2
CASIERGSGTEAFF	TGTGCCAGTATAGAAAGGGGATCCGGCACTGAAGCTTTCTTT	TRBV6-1	TRBJ1-1	.	.
CASSSYGLAGEQDTQYF	TGCGCCAGCAGCTCCTACGGACTAGCGGGAGAGCAAGATACCCAATACTTC	TRBV5-1	TRBJ2-5	.	TRBD2
CANSSDWSVGDTQYF	TGTGCCAACAGTTCCGACTGGTCTGTTGGGGATACGCAGTATTTT	TRBV12-3/TRBV12-4	TRBJ2-3	.	.
CAIRVSGIPYNEQFF	TGTGCCATCAGGGTTAGCGGGATCCCCTACAATGAGCAATTCTTC	TRBV10-3	TRBJ2-1	.	TRBD2
CRVSSRWRETQYF	TGCAGGGTTTCATCCAGGTGGAGGGAGACCCAGTACTTC	TRBV29-1	TRBJ2-5	.	.
CSFAATNTEELFF	TGCAGTTTTGCTGCGACGAACACCGAGGAGCTGTTTTTT	TRBV29-1	TRBJ2-2	.	.
CVSSPRPSFGAQFF	TGTGTCAGCAGCCCTCGGCCCAGCTTTGGTGCGCAGTTCTTC	TRBV6-6	TRBJ2-1	.	.
CACPRGSSTYEQYF	TGTGCCTGCCCCCGTGGGAGTTCCACCTACGAGCAGTACTTC	TRBV11-2	TRBJ2-7	.	.